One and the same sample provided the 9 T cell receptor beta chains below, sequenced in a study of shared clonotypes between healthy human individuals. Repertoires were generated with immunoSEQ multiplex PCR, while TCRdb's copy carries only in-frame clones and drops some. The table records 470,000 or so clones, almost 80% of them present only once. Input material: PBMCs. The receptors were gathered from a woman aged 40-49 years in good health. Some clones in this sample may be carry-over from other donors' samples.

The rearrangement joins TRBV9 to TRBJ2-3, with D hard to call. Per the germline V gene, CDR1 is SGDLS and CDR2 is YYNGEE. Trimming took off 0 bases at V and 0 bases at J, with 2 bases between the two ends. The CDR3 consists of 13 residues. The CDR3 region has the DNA TGTGCCAGCAGCGTAGCGAGCACAGATACGCAGTATTTT. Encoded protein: CASSVASTDTQYF. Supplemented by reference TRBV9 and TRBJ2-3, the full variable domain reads DSGVTQTPKHLITATGQRVTLRCSPRSGDLSVYWYQQSLDQGLQFLIQYYNGEERAKGNILERFSAQQFPDLHSELNLSSLELGDSALYFCASSVASTDTQYFGPGTRLTVL.

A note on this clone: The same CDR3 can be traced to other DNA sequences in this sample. The CDR3 here is CASSPGLADDYEQYF. For the CDR3, the DNA is TGTGCCAGCAGCCCCGGACTAGCGGATGACTACGAGCAGTACTTC. The rearrangement uses TRBV4-2 and TRBJ2-7, with TRBD2 identical over 10 bases. The germline CDR1 and CDR2 sequences are LGHNA and YNFKEQ. The ends lost 4 bases at V and 3 bases at J; junction bases unmatched: 6. The CDR3 consists of 15 residues.

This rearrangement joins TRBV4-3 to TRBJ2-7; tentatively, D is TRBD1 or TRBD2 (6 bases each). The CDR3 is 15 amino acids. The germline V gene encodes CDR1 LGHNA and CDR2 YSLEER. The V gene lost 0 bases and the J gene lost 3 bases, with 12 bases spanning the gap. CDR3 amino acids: CASSQDWRGHYEQYF. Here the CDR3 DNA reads TGCGCCAGCAGCCAAGATTGGCGGGGACACTACGAGCAGTACTTC.

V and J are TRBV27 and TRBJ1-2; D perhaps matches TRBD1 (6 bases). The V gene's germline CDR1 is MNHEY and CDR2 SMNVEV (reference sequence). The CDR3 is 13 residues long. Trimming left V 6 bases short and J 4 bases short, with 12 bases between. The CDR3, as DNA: TGTGCCAGCAGCCCCGGACAGAGCTATGGCTACACCTTC. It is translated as CASSPGQSYGYTF.

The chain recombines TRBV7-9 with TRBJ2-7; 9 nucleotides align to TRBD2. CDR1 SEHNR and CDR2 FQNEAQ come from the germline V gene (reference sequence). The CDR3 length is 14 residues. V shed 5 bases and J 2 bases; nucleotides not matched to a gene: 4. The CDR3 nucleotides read TGTGCCAGCAGCCCGAGCGGGAGGACCTACGAGCAGTACTTC. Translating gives CASSPSGRTYEQYF. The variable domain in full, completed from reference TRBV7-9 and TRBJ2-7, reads DTGVSQNPRHKITKRGQNVTFRCDPISEHNRLYWYRQTLGQGPEFLTYFQNEAQLEKSRLLSDRFSAERPKGSFSTLEIQRTEQGDSAMYLCASSPSGRTYEQYFGPGTRLTVT.

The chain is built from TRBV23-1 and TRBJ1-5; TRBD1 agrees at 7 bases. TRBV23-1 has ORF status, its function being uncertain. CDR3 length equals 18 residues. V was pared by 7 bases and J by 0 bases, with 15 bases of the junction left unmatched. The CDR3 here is CASIKSGTENDSNQPQHF. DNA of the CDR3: TGCGCCAGCATTAAATCCGGGACAGAAAACGATAGCAATCAGCCCCAGCATTTT.

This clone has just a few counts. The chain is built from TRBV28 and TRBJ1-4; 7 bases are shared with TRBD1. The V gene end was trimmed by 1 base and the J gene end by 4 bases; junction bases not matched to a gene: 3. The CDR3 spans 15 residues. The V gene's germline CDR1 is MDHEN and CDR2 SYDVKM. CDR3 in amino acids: CASSLSQGNNEKLFF. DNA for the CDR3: TGTGCCAGCAGTTTATCACAGGGGAATAATGAAAAACTGTTTTTT.

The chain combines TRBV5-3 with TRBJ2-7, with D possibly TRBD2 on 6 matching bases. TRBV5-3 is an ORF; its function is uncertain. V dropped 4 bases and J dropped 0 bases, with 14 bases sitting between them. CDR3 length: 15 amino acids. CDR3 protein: CARSTAGRHSYEQYF. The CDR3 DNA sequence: TGTGCCAGAAGCACCGCGGGACGGCACTCCTACGAGCAGTACTTC.

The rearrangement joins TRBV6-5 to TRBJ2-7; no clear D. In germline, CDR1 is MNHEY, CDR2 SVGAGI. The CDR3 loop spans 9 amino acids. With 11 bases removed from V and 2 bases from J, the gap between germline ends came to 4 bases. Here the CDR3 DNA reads TGTGCCGAGACCTACGAGCAGTACTTC. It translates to CAETYEQYF.